Given below is one T cell receptor beta chain in context. These data belong to a study of T cell changes during pregnancy in multiple sclerosis. Generated by immunoSEQ multiplex PCR, the TCRdb table keeps only in-frame clones and is missing some. The data show roughly 43,000 clones, about 89% seen once. Germline V CDR1 and CDR2: SGDLS, YYNGEE. CDR3 length: 16 amino acids. V shed 2 bases and J 1 base; nucleotides not matched to a gene: 1. The TCR originated in a female donor with multiple sclerosis, enrolled in a pregnancy study. The rearrangement links TRBV9 to TRBJ2-3; TRBD2 aligns across 13 bases. The input for sequencing was CD4+ T cells from peripheral blood mononuclear cells, taken after pregnancy. CDR3 in DNA: TGTGCCAGCAGCGTGGGGACTAGCGGGGGCACAGATACGCAGTATTTT. Its translation: CASSVGTSGGTDTQYF.